This TCR beta chain stems from a study of T cells and Merkel cell carcinoma outcomes. The V end was cut by 4 bases, the J end by 0 bases, with 4 bases between. This CDR3 region has 14 residues. From germline, CDR1 is MNHEY and CDR2 SVGAGI. Method: immunoSEQ multiplex PCR; TCRdb's copy keeps in-frame clones and lacks some. The data contain roughly 600 clones, around nine tenths of them seen just once; the ten biggest clones take up roughly 5.2%. As to this clone: The antigen is unknown.

Study-level results: In Merkel cell carcinoma, repertoire and T-cell density reportedly predicted outcomes.

The sample consisted of tumor tissue from Merkel cell carcinoma. The clonotype comes from a human donor with Merkel cell carcinoma. The V call is TRBV6-5, the J call TRBJ2-6; no clear D gene. The CDR3 DNA reads TGTGCCAGCAGTTTGGACTCTGGGGCCAACGTCCTGACTTTC. Protein product: CASSLDSGANVLTF.